This T cell receptor beta chain is drawn from a study of vaccination and CD4 T cells after COVID-19. Turning to the study itself: Cultures that served as controls received a CEFX pool, an HIV-1 Nef pool, or no peptide.

Treatment indicated: approximately nine-day PBMC culture with coronavirus spike peptide pools or control peptides (ViraFEST assay). Findings of the study overall: Spike mono-reactivity was shown by 304 of 307 vaccine-specific clones in convalescent patients.

Researchers used the Oncomine TCR Beta short-read assay to sequence DNA from cultured CD4+ T cells. A single record per CDR3 protein comes from TCRdb applying MiXCR to the PCR reads. The sample lists about 20,000 distinct CDR3 sequences; around 42% were seen once. Trimming shortened V by 2 bases and J by 4 bases, and 3 bases separated the two germline ends. This CDR3 is 11 amino acids long. CDR1 is MRHNA, CDR2 SNTAGT, per germline. Turning to this clonotype: The antigen is not known.

The sequence was obtained from a human donor who had recovered from COVID-19. The chain uses TRBV6-4 and TRBJ2-7; D ambiguous. The sequences come from CD4+ T cells from blood, cultured in vitro, collected after SARS-CoV-2 vaccination. CDR3 sequence reads: CASSDGYEQYF. The CDR3 DNA is TGTGCCAGCAGTGACGGGTACGAGCAGTACTTC.